This T cell receptor (beta chain) was recovered during a study of blood T cells in healthy people across ages. Study-level findings and limits: PBMCs were not sorted, which prevented a conclusive comparison of naive versus antigen-experienced cells.

As to this clonotype: Antigen unknown. A junction boundary mismatches the germline segment, possibly from a read error.

Then a second PCR, running roughly 7 to 11 cycles, was carried out with a sample-barcoded 5' primer and a J-beta primer mix. Using its own MiXCR run on the 5' RACE reads, TCRdb lists one record per CDR3 protein. The profile shows hundreds of thousands of distinct CDR3 sequences, roughly 47% of them singletons. The CDR3 is 17 residues long. Isolation recovered at least 6.5 million PBMCs from every sample. The receptor comes from an older woman in good health. Sequenced sample: blood. The V gene is TRBV12-3 or TRBV12-4, the J gene TRBJ2-3; D possibly corresponds to TRBD1 (6 bases). For the CDR3, the DNA is TGTGCCAGCAGTTTCTTACTTAGGAACAGGGTAACAGATACGCGGTATTTT. It encodes CASSFLLRNRVTDTRYF.